The clone carrying this TCR beta chain occurred many times. The antigen remains unidentified. TCRdb re-derived calls from the RT-PCR reads in MiXCR, one entry per CDR3 protein. The repertoire holds 610,000 or so distinct CDR3 sequences, with about 15% as singletons. This sample is drawn from a study of response to subunit inactivated influenza vaccine. Study-level findings and limits: Authors suggested that a seasonal influenza vaccination recruits few new T cells each time.

The sequences come from PBMCs from blood, collected about 12 days after vaccination. The clonotype was recovered from a man aged 50 or older who received an inactivated influenza vaccine.

The CDR3, as DNA: TGTGCCAGCAGCTTATCGGCCAGGCCATATAGCTCCTACGAGCAGTACTTC. Translating gives CASSLSARPYSSYEQYF. This chain links TRBV7-2 with TRBJ2-7; D gene unclear. CDR1 is SGHTA and CDR2 is FQGNSA in the germline V gene. V shed 2 bases and J shed 0 bases, with 17 bases lying between them. The CDR3 covers 17 residues.